The 30 T cell receptor beta chains given below trace back to one sample, sequenced in a study of cytomegalovirus exposure and HLA in healthy donors. With 60 Vbeta and 13 Jbeta primers, the PCR was carried out. Sequencing was performed with immunoSEQ multiplex PCR; in TCRdb, only in-frame clones are kept and a portion is missing. The sample holds 150,000 to 180,000 clones; 80% are singletons and the top ten take roughly 5.3%. Sequenced input: PBMCs. The receptors stem from a woman in her thirties or forties in good health and CMV-seropositive.

The genes are TRBV7-3 and TRBJ2-2, with 14 nucleotides matching TRBD2. Germline V gives CDR1 SGHTA, CDR2 FQGTGA. The CDR3 sequence is 17 residues long. V was pared by 5 bases and J by 5 bases, with 7 bases of the junction left unmatched. The CDR3 is CASSTGLAGVGTGELFF. In nucleotides, the CDR3 is TGTGCCAGCAGCACGGGACTAGCGGGAGTCGGAACCGGGGAGCTGTTTTTT.

The V and J genes are TRBV19 and TRBJ1-5; D may be TRBD1 (5 bases). From germline, CDR1 is LNHDA and CDR2 SQIVND (reference sequence). V was clipped by 2 bases and J by 5 bases, with 13 bases between them. This CDR3 has 15 amino acids. The CDR3 protein is CASSIFDRLDQPQHF. The CDR3 bases are TGTGCCAGTAGTATATTCGACAGACTAGATCAGCCCCAGCATTTT.

J is TRBJ1-3 and V is TRBV12-5, with 10 bases identical to TRBD1. V shed 2 bases and J 3 bases; nucleotides not matched to a gene: 13. The CDR3 is 19 amino acids. In germline, CDR1 is LGHNT, CDR2 FRNRAP. This CDR3 is CASGLSVLAGTGVGNTIYF. CDR3 bases: TGTGCTAGTGGTTTGTCCGTCCTGGCGGGGACAGGGGTTGGAAACACCATATATTTT.

The count of this clone is one. The chain has TRBV19 and TRBJ1-1; 7 bases match TRBD1. Looked up from germline, CDR1 is LNHDA and CDR2 is SQIVND (reference sequence). V shed 7 bases, J shed 5 bases, and the junction held 4 bases outside the gene matches. This CDR3 spans 12 amino acids. In DNA form, the CDR3 reads TGTGCCAGTAACAGGGGTTGGACTGAAGCTTTCTTT. It translates to CASNRGWTEAFF.

The chain combines TRBV28 with TRBJ2-6; no clear D. The V end was cut by 2 bases, the J end by 0 bases, with 5 bases between. CDR1 and CDR2 (germline): MDHEN, SYDVKM. This CDR3 has 15 amino acids. In nucleotides, the CDR3 is TGTGCCAGCAGTTTACACAGCTCTGGGGCCAACGTCCTGACTTTC. The encoded protein is CASSLHSSGANVLTF.

V usage is TRBV7-6 and J usage is TRBJ1-3, with 12 bases lining up with TRBD1. The CDR3 is 15 residues long. Germline assignment: CDR1 SGHVS and CDR2 FNYEAQ. With 4 bases clipped from V and 7 bases from J, the junction kept 5 bases outside the gene matches. CDR3 loop: CASSSRDRGPNTIYF. CDR3 nucleotides: TGTGCCAGCAGCTCCCGGGACAGGGGGCCGAACACCATATATTTT.

This clone was seen only once. This rearrangement joins TRBV19 to TRBJ2-1; maybe TRBD2 (7 bases). The CDR3 is 14 amino acids. The germline V and J ends were trimmed by 3 bases and 10 bases, with 16 bases remaining between them. Germline V gene lookup returns CDR1 LNHDA and CDR2 SQIVND (reference sequence). CDR3 amino acids: CASSIYTGRGEQFF. The CDR3 DNA reads as TGTGCCAGTAGTATCTATACGGGGAGGGGGGAGCAGTTCTTC.

The chain is built from TRBV5-4 and TRBJ1-1, with D perhaps matching TRBD1 (6 bases). Trimming removed 0 bases at V and 5 bases at J, with 11 bases between. Germline V lookup: CDR1 SGHNT, CDR2 YYREEE (reference sequence). The CDR3 loop spans 14 amino acids. In DNA, the CDR3 is TGTGCCAGCAGCTTGGAGCAGGGGTGGACTGAAGCTTTCTTT. Amino acid sequence: CASSLEQGWTEAFF.

CDR3 nucleotides: TGTGCCAGCAGCTTAATGCTAGCGGGAGGCTCCTACAATGAGCAGTTCTTC. It is translated as CASSLMLAGGSYNEQFF. The chain links TRBV11-2 to TRBJ2-1, with 11 nucleotides matching TRBD2. The trim removed 2 bases at V and 0 bases at J, leaving 3 bases unmatched. CDR3 length equals 17 residues. From germline, CDR1 is SGHAT and CDR2 FQNNGV.

V and J are TRBV30 and TRBJ1-5; D remains ambiguous. Germline CDR1 reads GTSNPN; CDR2 reads SVGIG (reference sequence). CDR3 length: 15 amino acids. The V and J ends lost 1 base and 2 bases respectively, with 12 bases between them. The CDR3 bases are TGTGCCTGGAGTGGAGCCCTTGGTGGCAATCAGCCCCAGCATTTT. Translation gives CAWSGALGGNQPQHF.

V is TRBV5-1 and J is TRBJ1-2, with D possibly matching TRBD1 (6 bases). CDR1 and CDR2 from the germline V gene are SGHRS and YFSETQ. The V end lost 5 bases, the J end lost 8 bases, and 19 bases lay between the germline ends. The CDR3 sequence is 14 residues long. The chain's CDR3 is CASRSTTQGKGYTF. In DNA, the CDR3 is TGCGCCAGCAGGTCTACTACTCAGGGGAAAGGCTACACCTTC.

The chain uses TRBV6-1 and TRBJ2-7; tentatively, D is TRBD1 (5 bases). The ends were cut back, 2 bases at V and 2 bases at J, with 7 bases in the middle. Germline V lookup: CDR1 MNHNS, CDR2 SASEGT. The CDR3 contains 13 residues. The CDR3 spells CASSERQTYEQYF. The CDR3 DNA sequence: TGTGCCAGCAGTGAACGACAGACCTACGAGCAGTACTTC.

V and J are TRBV15 and TRBJ2-3; TRBD2 agrees at 8 bases. There are 16 residues in the CDR3. Germline CDR1 LNHNV, CDR2 YYDKDF (reference sequence). J lost 5 bases, V lost 0 bases, and 7 bases had no gene match. CDR3 DNA: TGTGCCACCAGCAGAGATCATGGGACTAGAATAGATACGCAGTATTTT. This gives the protein CATSRDHGTRIDTQYF.

V is TRBV27 and J is TRBJ1-5; 7 positions agree with TRBD1. This CDR3 region has 17 residues. In germline, CDR1 is MNHEY, CDR2 SMNVEV (reference sequence). V lost 2 bases, J lost 1 base, and 8 bases stayed unmatched. The chain's CDR3 is CASSLVGGKGSNQPQHF. The CDR3 DNA is TGTGCCAGCAGTTTAGTAGGGGGCAAAGGAAGCAATCAGCCCCAGCATTTT.

The genes are TRBV15 and TRBJ2-7; TRBD1 agrees at 7 bases. Germline V gene lookup returns CDR1 LNHNV and CDR2 YYDKDF (reference sequence). Germline trimming cut 2 bases from V and 5 bases from J; bases unmatched to any gene: 18. The CDR3 loop spans 18 amino acids. The DNA of the CDR3 is TGTGCCACCAGCAGACACAAAGGGGGCAACATAGCATCCGACGAGCAGTACTTC. Its translation: CATSRHKGGNIASDEQYF.

The gene calls are TRBV5-1 and TRBJ1-1, with 8 bases that match TRBD1. This CDR3 is 15 amino acids long. V was pared by 3 bases and J by 4 bases, with 8 bases of the junction left unmatched. Germline V gene sequence: CDR1 SGHRS, CDR2 YFSETQ. CDR3 sequence: CASSSDRGRGTEAFF. CDR3 bases: TGCGCCAGCAGCTCCGACAGGGGCCGGGGCACTGAAGCTTTCTTT.

The chain joins TRBV2 to TRBJ2-2, with 12 bases matching TRBD1. J was trimmed by 3 bases and V by 6 bases; bases with no gene match: 8. CDR1 is SNHLY and CDR2 is FYNNEI in the germline V gene. The CDR3 spans 17 residues. CDR3 DNA sequence: TGTGCCAGCAGGGGGACAGGGGGCGTAGTATACACCGGGGAGCTGTTTTTT. Amino acid sequence: CASRGTGGVVYTGELFF. Based on the CDR3 plus reference TRBV2 and TRBJ2-2, the full variable domain is EPEVTQTPSHQVTQMGQEVILRCVPISNHLYFYWYRQILGQKVEFLVSFYNNEISEKSEIFDDQFSVERPDGSNFTLKIRSTKLEDSAMYFCASRGTGGVVYTGELFFGEGSRLTVL.

The J gene is TRBJ2-2, the V gene TRBV27; 8 positions agree with TRBD2. This CDR3 spans 14 amino acids. V was pared by 8 bases and J by 4 bases, with 6 bases of the junction left unmatched. Germline values: CDR1 MNHEY, CDR2 SMNVEV (reference sequence). CDR3 region: CASGPRGGTGELFF. The DNA for the CDR3 is TGTGCCAGCGGGCCCCGGGGGGGCACCGGGGAGCTGTTTTTT.

The chain joins TRBV27 to TRBJ1-1; D call uncertain. Trimming left V 7 bases short and J 4 bases short, with 13 bases between. CDR1 is MNHEY, CDR2 SMNVEV, per germline (reference sequence). The CDR3 has 13 residues. This CDR3 is CASTSGVRTEAFF. CDR3 nucleotides: TGTGCCAGCACCTCCGGGGTACGCACTGAAGCTTTCTTT.

The chain couples TRBV11-1 to TRBJ2-2; possibly TRBD1 for D (6 bases). This CDR3 is 17 amino acids long. Deletions cut 5 bases from V and 3 bases from J, with 19 bases between. Per the germline V gene, CDR1 is SGHAT and CDR2 is FQDESV (reference sequence). The CDR3 nucleotides are TGTGCCAGCAGCCATGATAGGGGGTTTACGGACACCGGGGAGCTGTTTTTT. Translation gives CASSHDRGFTDTGELFF.

CDR3 loop: CASSPRGLFQETQYF. The CDR3 region has the DNA TGTGCCAGCAGCCCGAGGGGACTTTTCCAAGAGACCCAGTACTTC. The rearrangement uses TRBV9 and TRBJ2-5, with D tentatively TRBD2 (6 bases). Germline CDR1 is SGDLS and CDR2 is YYNGEE. V lost 4 bases and J lost 1, with 14 bases in between. CDR3 size: 15 residues.

This clone was seen only a few times. The genes are TRBV6-5 and TRBJ2-7; 8 bases are a match to TRBD2. The CDR3 runs 14 residues. CDR1 is MNHEY and CDR2 is SVGAGI in the germline V gene. V lost 5 bases, J lost 7 bases, and 10 bases stayed unmatched. CDR3 region: CASSVAGPTSEQYF. CDR3 DNA: TGTGCCAGCAGTGTAGCGGGACCCACCTCTGAGCAGTACTTC.

The V call is TRBV29-1, the J call TRBJ2-3, with 10 bases aligning to TRBD2. The germline V gene encodes CDR1 SQVTM and CDR2 ANQGSEA. Trimming cost V 7 bases and J 0 bases; bases outside gene matches: 10. The CDR3 extends over 16 amino acids. The CDR3 bases are TGCAGCGCTGACCGGACTAGCGGCTTAAGCACAGATACGCAGTATTTT. This sequence encodes CSADRTSGLSTDTQYF.

This chain uses TRBV19 with TRBJ1-1; 8 bases map to TRBD1. J lost 0 bases, V lost 2 bases, and 5 bases had no gene match. The CDR3 loop spans 16 amino acids. Per germline, CDR1 LNHDA and CDR2 SQIVND (reference sequence). The CDR3 bases are TGTGCCAGTAGTATAAACAGGGGGTCTATGAACACTGAAGCTTTCTTT. As protein: CASSINRGSMNTEAFF.

The genes are TRBV18 and TRBJ1-5, with 8 bases lining up with TRBD1. The CDR3 spans 15 residues. Germline V gene sequence: CDR1 KGHSH, CDR2 LQKENI. The ends lost 3 bases at V and 5 bases at J; junction bases unmatched: 6. CDR3 DNA sequence: TGTGCCAGCTCACCGACAGGGGCGCGGGATCAGCCCCAGCATTTT. Its translation: CASSPTGARDQPQHF.

The chain is built from TRBV5-4 and TRBJ2-6, with 7 bases lining up with TRBD2. The CDR3 consists of 17 residues. V dropped 2 bases and J dropped 4; count of bases not matched to a gene: 9. CDR1 is SGHNT and CDR2 is YYREEE in the germline V gene (reference sequence). The CDR3, as DNA: TGTGCCAGCAGCTTCGGACTAGGCAACTCCGGGGCCAACGTCCTGACTTTC. Its translation is CASSFGLGNSGANVLTF. Full variable domain (missing parts from reference TRBV5-4 and TRBJ2-6): ETGVTQSPTHLIKTRGQQVTLRCSSQSGHNTVSWYQQALGQGPQFIFQYYREEENGRGNFPPRFSGLQFPNYSSELNVNALELDDSALYLCASSFGLGNSGANVLTFGAGSRLTVL.

The chain recombines TRBV28 with TRBJ1-2; 12 bases are shared with TRBD1. V trimming: 8 bases; J trimming: 7 bases; junction bases outside the gene matches: 5. The CDR3 is made up of 13 amino acids. Germline V gene data show CDR1 as MDHEN and CDR2 as SYDVKM. CDR3 DNA: TGTGCCAGCGGGGACAGGGGGCGCTTTGGCTACACCTTC. This encodes CASGDRGRFGYTF.

This rearrangement joins TRBV6-5 to TRBJ1-2, with 7 nucleotides matching TRBD1. Germline V gives CDR1 MNHEY, CDR2 SVGAGI. Unmatched junction bases numbered 13, after V lost 2 bases and J lost 13 bases. The CDR3 extends over 14 amino acids. CDR3 loop: CASSYDRDRGSCTF. CDR3 DNA: TGTGCCAGCAGTTACGACCGGGACAGAGGTTCTTGCACCTTC.

This clone was recorded once. The V and J genes are TRBV7-9 and TRBJ1-1; no definite D call. This CDR3 is 13 amino acids long. Per germline, CDR1 SEHNR and CDR2 FQNEAQ (reference sequence). Trimming took 1 base from V and 1 from J, leaving 4 bases between them. The CDR3 region has the DNA TGTGCCAGCAGCTTAGTAGAGAACACTGAAGCTTTCTTT. Translating gives CASSLVENTEAFF. Full variable domain (remainder filled in from reference TRBV7-9 and TRBJ1-1): DTGVSQNPRHKITKRGQNVTFRCDPISEHNRLYWYRQTLGQGPEFLTYFQNEAQLEKSRLLSDRFSAERPKGSFSTLEIQRTEQGDSAMYLCASSLVENTEAFFGQGTRLTVV.

This chain links TRBV11-2 with TRBJ2-2, with D tentatively TRBD2 (6 bases). The CDR3 loop spans 15 amino acids. V dropped 1 base and J dropped 0 bases, with 6 bases sitting between them. Germline V gene lookup returns CDR1 SGHAT and CDR2 FQNNGV. CDR3 coding DNA: TGTGCCAGCAGCTTAGGCGGGACGAACACCGGGGAGCTGTTTTTT. It encodes CASSLGGTNTGELFF.